This T cell receptor beta chain originates from a study of cytomegalovirus exposure and HLA in healthy donors. General study points: A later analysis linked a missense variant in DCLRE1C to the trimming of TCR beta V and J genes. Most TCR beta V segments were productive about 87% or about 30% of the time in an earlier analysis. Indistinguishability led to the exclusion of some V segments, TRBV6-2 and TRBV6-3 included.

Remarks on this clone: What it binds is unknown.

Germline lookup yields CDR1 MNHNS and CDR2 SASEGT. This CDR3 has 15 residues. V was shortened by 3 bases and J by 4 bases, with 15 bases between the two germline ends. The PCR was carried out with 60 Vbeta primers and 13 Jbeta primers. As handled by the study authors: In a later analysis, the count reached 80 million or so unique TCR beta chains, with roughly 9.9 million shared. Profiled with immunoSEQ multiplex PCR; TCRdb holds only in-frame clones, not every one. That table gives V, J and clone size, and the DNA gave D and trimming. The data show roughly 110,000 clones, around 77% seen once. This TCR derives from a woman in her twenties or thirties in good health and CMV-seropositive. Sequencing used PBMCs. The rearrangement joins TRBV6-1 to TRBJ1-1; TRBD1 is a possible D gene (6 bases). The CDR3 loop reads CASSDLPQGFTEAFF. The CDR3 DNA is TGTGCCAGCAGTGATCTCCCACAGGGCTTCACTGAAGCTTTCTTT.